Listed here is a single T cell receptor beta chain. Its antigen remains unidentified. 5'RACE primed at constant segments yielded TCR alpha and TCR beta cDNA libraries bearing sample barcodes and UMIs. TCRdb re-derived calls from the 5' RACE reads in MiXCR, one entry per CDR3 protein. This table has almost 550,000 distinct CDR3 sequences, roughly 20% appearing once. These data come from a study of T-cell memory formation after mild COVID-19. Study-wide results and caveats: Clones shrinking between day 15 and 85 showed a balanced CD4/CD8 split, and those that grew later tilted toward CD4+. Cross-reactive memory apparently joined, as some responding clones appeared in pre-infection memory. Clonal second-wave expansions that peaked on day 37 had unconfirmed SARS-CoV-2 specificity.

The V and J ends lost 7 bases and 11 bases respectively, with 19 bases between them. CDR1 is LGHDT, CDR2 YNNKEL, per germline (reference sequence). This CDR3 is 13 amino acids long. The clonotype comes from an adult woman who had mild COVID-19 (a few samples of this study predate the infection). Cell type and time point are not known. Sequencing was done on a sample of PBMCs or a T cell subset sorted from them (not recorded which). The chain uses TRBV3-1 and TRBJ2-3; TRBD2 is a possible D gene (5 bases). CDR3 sequence: CASNLVSRAGQYF. DNA of the CDR3: TGTGCCAGCAACCTTGTTTCGAGGGCAGGGCAGTATTTT.